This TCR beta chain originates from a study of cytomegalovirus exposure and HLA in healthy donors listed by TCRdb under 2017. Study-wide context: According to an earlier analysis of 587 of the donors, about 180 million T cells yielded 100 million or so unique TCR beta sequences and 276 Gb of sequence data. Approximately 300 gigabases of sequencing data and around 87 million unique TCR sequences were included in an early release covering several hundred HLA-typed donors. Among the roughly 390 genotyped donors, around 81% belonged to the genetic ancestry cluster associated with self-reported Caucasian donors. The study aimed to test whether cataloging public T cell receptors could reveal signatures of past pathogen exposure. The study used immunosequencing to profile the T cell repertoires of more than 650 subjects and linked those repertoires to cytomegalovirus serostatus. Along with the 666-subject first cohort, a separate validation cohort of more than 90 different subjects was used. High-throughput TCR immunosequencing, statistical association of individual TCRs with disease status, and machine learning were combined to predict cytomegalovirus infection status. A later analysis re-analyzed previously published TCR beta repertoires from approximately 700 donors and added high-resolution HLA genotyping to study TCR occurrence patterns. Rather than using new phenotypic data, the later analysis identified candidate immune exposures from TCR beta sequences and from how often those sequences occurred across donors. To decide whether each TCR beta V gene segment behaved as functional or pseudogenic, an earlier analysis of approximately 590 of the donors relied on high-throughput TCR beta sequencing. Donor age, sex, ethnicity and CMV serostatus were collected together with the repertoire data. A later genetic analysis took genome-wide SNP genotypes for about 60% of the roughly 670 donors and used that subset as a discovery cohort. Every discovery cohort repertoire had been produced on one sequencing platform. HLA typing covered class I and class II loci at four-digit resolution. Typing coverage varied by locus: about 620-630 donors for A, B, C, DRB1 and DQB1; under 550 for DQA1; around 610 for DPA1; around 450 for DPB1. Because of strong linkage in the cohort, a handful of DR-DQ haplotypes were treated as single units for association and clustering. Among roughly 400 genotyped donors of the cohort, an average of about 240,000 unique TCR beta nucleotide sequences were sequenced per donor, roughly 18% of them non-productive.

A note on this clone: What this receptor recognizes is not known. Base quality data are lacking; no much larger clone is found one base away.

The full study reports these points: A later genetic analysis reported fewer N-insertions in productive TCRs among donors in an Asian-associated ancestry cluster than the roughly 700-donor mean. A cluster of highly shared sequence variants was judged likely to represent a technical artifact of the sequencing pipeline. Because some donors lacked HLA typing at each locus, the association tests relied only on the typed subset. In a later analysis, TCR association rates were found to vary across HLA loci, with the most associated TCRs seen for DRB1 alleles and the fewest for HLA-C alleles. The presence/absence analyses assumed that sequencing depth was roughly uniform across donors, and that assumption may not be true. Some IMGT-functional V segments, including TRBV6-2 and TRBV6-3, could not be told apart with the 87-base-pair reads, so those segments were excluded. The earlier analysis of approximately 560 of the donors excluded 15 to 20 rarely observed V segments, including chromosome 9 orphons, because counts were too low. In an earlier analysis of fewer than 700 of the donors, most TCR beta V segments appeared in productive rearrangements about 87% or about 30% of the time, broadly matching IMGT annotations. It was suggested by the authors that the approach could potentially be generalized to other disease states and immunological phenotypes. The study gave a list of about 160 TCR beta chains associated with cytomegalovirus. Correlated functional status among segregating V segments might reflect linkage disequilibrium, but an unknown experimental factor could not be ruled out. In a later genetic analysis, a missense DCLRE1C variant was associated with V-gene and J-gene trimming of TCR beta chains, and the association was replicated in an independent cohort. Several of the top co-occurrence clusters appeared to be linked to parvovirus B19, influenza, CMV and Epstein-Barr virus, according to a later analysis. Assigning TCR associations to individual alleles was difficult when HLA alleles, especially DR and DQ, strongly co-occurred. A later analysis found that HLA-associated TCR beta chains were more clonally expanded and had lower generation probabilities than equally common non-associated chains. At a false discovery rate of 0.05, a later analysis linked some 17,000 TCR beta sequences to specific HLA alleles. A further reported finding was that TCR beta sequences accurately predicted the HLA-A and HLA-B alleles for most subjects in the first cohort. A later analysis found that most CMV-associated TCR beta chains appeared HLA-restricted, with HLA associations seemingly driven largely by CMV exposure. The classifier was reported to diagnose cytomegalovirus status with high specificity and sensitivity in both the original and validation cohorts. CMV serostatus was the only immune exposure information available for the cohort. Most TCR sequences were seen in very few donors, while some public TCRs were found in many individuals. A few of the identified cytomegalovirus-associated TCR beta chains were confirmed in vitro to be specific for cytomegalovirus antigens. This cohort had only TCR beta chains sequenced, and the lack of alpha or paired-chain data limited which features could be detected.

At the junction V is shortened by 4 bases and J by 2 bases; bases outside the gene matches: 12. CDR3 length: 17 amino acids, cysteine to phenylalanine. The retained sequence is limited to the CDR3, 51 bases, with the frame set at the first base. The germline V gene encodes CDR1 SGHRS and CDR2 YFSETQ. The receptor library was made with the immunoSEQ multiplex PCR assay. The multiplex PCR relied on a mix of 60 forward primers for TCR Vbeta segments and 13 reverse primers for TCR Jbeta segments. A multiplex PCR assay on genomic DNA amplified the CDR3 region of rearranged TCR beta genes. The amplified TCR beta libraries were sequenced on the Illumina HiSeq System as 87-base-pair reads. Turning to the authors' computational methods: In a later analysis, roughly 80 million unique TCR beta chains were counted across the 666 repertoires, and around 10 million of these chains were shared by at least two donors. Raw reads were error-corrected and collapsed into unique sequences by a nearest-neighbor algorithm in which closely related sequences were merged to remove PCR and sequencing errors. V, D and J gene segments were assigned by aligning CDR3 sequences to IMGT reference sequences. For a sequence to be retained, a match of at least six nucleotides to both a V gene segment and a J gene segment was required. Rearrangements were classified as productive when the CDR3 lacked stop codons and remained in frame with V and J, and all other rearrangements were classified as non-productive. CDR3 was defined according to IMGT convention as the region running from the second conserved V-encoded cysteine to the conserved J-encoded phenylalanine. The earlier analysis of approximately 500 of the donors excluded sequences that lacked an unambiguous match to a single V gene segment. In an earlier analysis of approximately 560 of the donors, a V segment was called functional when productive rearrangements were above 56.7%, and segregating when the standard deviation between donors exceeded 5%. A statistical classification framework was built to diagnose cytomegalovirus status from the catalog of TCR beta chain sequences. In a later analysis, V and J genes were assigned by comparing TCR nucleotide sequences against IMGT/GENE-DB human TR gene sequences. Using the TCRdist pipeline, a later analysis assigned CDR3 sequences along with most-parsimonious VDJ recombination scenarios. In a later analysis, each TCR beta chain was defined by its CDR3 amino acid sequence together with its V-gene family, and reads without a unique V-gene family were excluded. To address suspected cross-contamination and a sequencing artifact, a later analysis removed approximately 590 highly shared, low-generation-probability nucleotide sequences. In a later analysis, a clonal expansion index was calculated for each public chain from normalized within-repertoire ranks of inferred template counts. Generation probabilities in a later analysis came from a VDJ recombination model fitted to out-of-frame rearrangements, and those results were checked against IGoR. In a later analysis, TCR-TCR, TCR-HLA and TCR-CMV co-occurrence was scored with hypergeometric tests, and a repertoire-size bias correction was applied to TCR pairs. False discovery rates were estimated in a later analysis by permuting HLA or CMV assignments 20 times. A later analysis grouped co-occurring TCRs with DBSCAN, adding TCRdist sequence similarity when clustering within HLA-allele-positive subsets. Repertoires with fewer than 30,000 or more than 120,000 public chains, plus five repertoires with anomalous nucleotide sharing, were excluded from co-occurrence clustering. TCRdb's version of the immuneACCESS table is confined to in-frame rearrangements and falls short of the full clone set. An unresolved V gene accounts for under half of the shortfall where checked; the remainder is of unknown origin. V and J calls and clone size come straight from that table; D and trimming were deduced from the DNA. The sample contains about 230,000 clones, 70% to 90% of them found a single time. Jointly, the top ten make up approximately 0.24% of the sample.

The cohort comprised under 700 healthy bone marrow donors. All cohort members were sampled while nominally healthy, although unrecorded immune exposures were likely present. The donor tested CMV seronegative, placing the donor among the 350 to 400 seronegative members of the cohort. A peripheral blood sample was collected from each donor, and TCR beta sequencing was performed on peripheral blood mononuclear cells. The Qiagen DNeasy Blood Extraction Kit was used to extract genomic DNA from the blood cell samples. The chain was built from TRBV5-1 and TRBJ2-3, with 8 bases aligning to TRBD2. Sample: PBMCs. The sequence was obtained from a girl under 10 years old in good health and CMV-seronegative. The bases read TGCGCCAGCAGCAATTTTATGGAGCGGGGGATCACAGATACGCAGTATTTT. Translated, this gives CASSNFMERGITDTQYF.